The 3 T cell receptor beta chains given below trace back to one sample, sequenced in a study of identical twins. MiXCR was run by TCRdb on the 5' RACE reads, yielding one entry per CDR3 protein. Of 450,000 or so distinct CDR3 sequences in the sample, roughly an eighth were seen once. These sequences were also reported in another study, on yellow fever vaccine responses in identical twins.

The sequencing sample was made of CD4+ T cells sorted from blood. The receptor source for this set is a woman aged 18-35 years in good health.

The gene calls are TRBV29-1 and TRBJ2-7; D uncertain. V was trimmed by 1 base and J by 2 bases, leaving 6 bases between them. Germline-derived CDR1 and CDR2 are SQVTM and ANQGSEA. The CDR3 is made up of 12 amino acids. CDR3 DNA: TGCAGCGTTGAAGCAGCTACCTACGAGCAGTACTTC. Its protein is CSVEAATYEQYF.

This clonotype was counted once. The chain joins TRBV20-1 to TRBJ2-3, with TRBD2 matching over 8 bases. The CDR3 has 13 residues. J was trimmed by 3 bases and V by 8 bases; bases with no gene match: 7. Germline V gives CDR1 DFQATT, CDR2 SNEGSKA (reference sequence). Here the CDR3 reads CSRAGVETDTQYF. CDR3 nucleotides: TGCAGTCGAGCGGGAGTTGAAACAGATACGCAGTATTTT.

This clonotype has a handful of counts. The chain is built from TRBV5-1 and TRBJ2-1, with TRBD2 identical over 7 bases. CDR3 length equals 14 residues. J lost 5 bases, V lost 5 bases, and 7 bases had no gene match. Germline V gene data show CDR1 as SGHRS and CDR2 as YFSETQ. CDR3 region: CASSQLAEHNEQFF. DNA for the CDR3: TGCGCCAGCAGTCAGCTAGCGGAGCACAATGAGCAGTTCTTC. Based on the CDR3 plus reference TRBV5-1 and TRBJ2-1, the full variable domain is KAGVTQTPRYLIKTRGQQVTLSCSPISGHRSVSWYQQTPGQGLQFLFEYFSETQRNKGNFPGRFSGRQFSNSRSEMNVSTLELGDSALYLCASSQLAEHNEQFFGPGTRLTVL.